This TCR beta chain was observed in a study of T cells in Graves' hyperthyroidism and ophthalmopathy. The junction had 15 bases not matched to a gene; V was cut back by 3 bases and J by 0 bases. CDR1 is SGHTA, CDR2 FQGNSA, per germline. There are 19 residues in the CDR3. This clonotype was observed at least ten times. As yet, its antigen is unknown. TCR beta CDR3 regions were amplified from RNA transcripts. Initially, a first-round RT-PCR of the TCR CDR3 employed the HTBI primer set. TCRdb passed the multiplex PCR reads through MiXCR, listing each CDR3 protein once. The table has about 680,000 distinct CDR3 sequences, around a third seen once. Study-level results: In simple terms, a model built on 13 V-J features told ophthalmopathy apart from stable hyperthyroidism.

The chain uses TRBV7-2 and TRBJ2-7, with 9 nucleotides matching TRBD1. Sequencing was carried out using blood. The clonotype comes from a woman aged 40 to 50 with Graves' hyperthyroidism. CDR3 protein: CASSFVTGGASPSSYEQYF. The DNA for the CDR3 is TGTGCCAGCAGCTTCGTTACAGGGGGCGCGAGTCCCAGCTCCTACGAGCAGTACTTC. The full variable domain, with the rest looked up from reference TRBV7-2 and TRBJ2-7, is GAGVSQSPSNKVTEKGKDVELRCDPISGHTALYWYRQSLGQGLEFLIYFQGNSAPDKSGLPSDRFSAERTGGSVSTLTIQRTQQEDSAVYLCASSFVTGGASPSSYEQYFGPGTRLTVT.